Detailed here is one T cell receptor (beta chain). This specimen comes from a study of shared clonotypes between healthy human individuals. Selected positively for CCR7 and CD45RO-negative, naive CD8 cells excluded terminally differentiated effector memory CD45RA+ cells. Clones were sequenced by immunoSEQ multiplex PCR, and TCRdb holds only the in-frame ones, with some missing. Among some 2.1 million clones, just under 95% were seen once, and the ten largest hold around 1.8%. This CDR3 has 15 residues. Trimming left V 2 bases short and J 6 bases short, with 17 bases between. The germline gives CDR1 SQVTM, CDR2 ANQGSEA.

This receptor was obtained from a man between 18 and 35 years old in good health. Some clones in this sample may be carry-over from other donors' samples. This chain uses TRBV29-1 with TRBJ2-1; D may be TRBD2 (6 bases). Sequenced material: naive CD8+ T cells from PBMCs. The DNA of the CDR3 is TGCAGCGTTGAACTTCGGCGGGATTTGCTCAATGAGCAGTTCTTC. Translating gives CSVELRRDLLNEQFF.